Sequencing of this T cell receptor (beta chain) was carried out in a study of CD8 T cells in ankylosing spondylitis. The table lists this clonotype with many counts. Its antigen is unknown. MiXCR was run by TCRdb on the 5' RACE reads, yielding one entry per CDR3 protein. The sample shows 200,000 to 250,000 distinct CDR3 sequences, about a sixth of them seen only once. Broader study findings: One TCR beta motif, made up of roughly eight highly homologous variants, appeared characteristic of ankylosing spondylitis blood. In ankylosing spondylitis patients, matched synovial fluid reportedly showed significant enrichment of disease-linked clones.

Trimming left V 6 bases short and J 4 bases short, with 9 bases between. The CDR3 loop spans 13 amino acids. The sample taken for sequencing was blood, either unsorted or a sorted T cell fraction (not recorded which). The clonotype comes from a male donor with ankylosing spondylitis. The rearrangement uses TRBV12-3 or TRBV12-4 and TRBJ2-2; no reliable D call. DNA for the CDR3: TGTGCCAGCAGCCATGGCCCCACCGGGGAGCTGTTTTTT. Translation gives CASSHGPTGELFF.